Following are 17 T cell receptor beta chains from one sample sequenced in a study. Using its own MiXCR run on the RT-PCR reads, TCRdb lists one record per CDR3 protein. Of about 680,000 distinct CDR3 sequences detected, 14% appear once; the ten largest clones hold 3.6%. The sample was memory CD4+ T cells from blood. The receptors shown here come from a female donor in good health, serving as a healthy control.

V is TRBV20-1 and J is TRBJ2-7, with D perhaps TRBD1 (5 bases). This CDR3 spans 13 amino acids. CDR1 is DFQATT and CDR2 is SNEGSKA in the germline V gene (reference sequence). The V end lost 4 bases, the J end lost 0 bases, and 10 bases lay between the germline ends. The CDR3 protein is CSATPGHSYEQYF. For the CDR3, the DNA is TGCAGTGCTACACCCGGACACTCCTACGAGCAGTACTTC.

This clonotype was seen a few times. This chain uses TRBV20-1 with TRBJ2-1; 9 positions agree with TRBD2. The CDR3 extends over 15 amino acids. V was clipped by 0 bases and J by 9 bases; unmatched bases: 9. In germline, CDR1 is DFQATT, CDR2 SNEGSKA (reference sequence). CDR3 residues: CSARDSAGGSGEQFF. For the CDR3, the DNA is TGCAGTGCTAGAGATTCGGCGGGGGGGTCGGGTGAGCAGTTCTTC.

This chain uses TRBV27 with TRBJ2-3, with 11 bases fitting TRBD2. V trimming: 8 bases; J trimming: 2 bases; junction bases outside the gene matches: 9. In germline, CDR1 is MNHEY, CDR2 SMNVEV (reference sequence). This CDR3 has 16 amino acids. The CDR3 bases are TGTGCCAGCCGACGACTAGCGGGATTCTCCACAGATACGCAGTATTTT. It codes for CASRRLAGFSTDTQYF.

The sample holds a few counts of this clonotype. The V gene is TRBV12-3 or TRBV12-4, the J gene TRBJ2-2; 9 bases are shared with TRBD1. V was pared by 6 bases and J by 1 base, with 6 bases of the junction left unmatched. The CDR3 has 16 amino acids. CDR3 in amino acids: CASRKPGQGNTGELFF. CDR3 nucleotides: TGTGCCAGCAGAAAGCCGGGACAGGGGAACACCGGGGAGCTGTTTTTT.

This chain uses TRBV9 with TRBJ2-3, with D possibly TRBD1 on 7 matching bases. Germline V lookup: CDR1 SGDLS, CDR2 YYNGEE. V was clipped by 4 bases and J by 4 bases, with 16 bases between them. CDR3 length equals 15 residues. CDR3 DNA sequence: TGTGCCAGCAGCCCTAGCAGGGGGGTGTCAGATACGCAGTATTTT. Translated, it gives CASSPSRGVSDTQYF.

The chain couples TRBV5-1 to TRBJ2-7; D is perhaps TRBD1 (6 bases). Trimming took off 4 bases at V and 2 bases at J, with 16 bases between the two ends. The CDR3 loop spans 15 amino acids. CDR1 is SGHRS and CDR2 is YFSETQ in the germline V gene. CDR3 bases: TGCGCCAGCAGCCACGGGTCCGACAGGCCCTACGAGCAGTACTTC. It translates to CASSHGSDRPYEQYF.

This clonotype was detected a few times. The rearrangement uses TRBV20-1 and TRBJ2-5; 7 bases are a match to TRBD1. The length of the CDR3 is 14 residues. CDR1 DFQATT and CDR2 SNEGSKA come from the germline V gene (reference sequence). The V gene end was trimmed by 6 bases and the J gene end by 4 bases; junction bases not matched to a gene: 11. The CDR3 DNA reads as TGCAGTGCAGGCAAACGCACAGGGGCAGAGACCCAGTACTTC. Translated: CSAGKRTGAETQYF.

This chain links TRBV28 with TRBJ2-5; maybe TRBD1 (6 bases). Germline-derived CDR1 and CDR2 are MDHEN and SYDVKM. The CDR3 runs to 16 residues. The V and J ends lost 3 bases and 1 base respectively, with 15 bases between them. The CDR3 bases are TGTGCCAGCAGTTTGGGCCCCCAGGGGTTCCAAGAGACCCAGTACTTC. Amino acids: CASSLGPQGFQETQYF.

This clonotype was seen many times. The chain uses TRBV20-1 and TRBJ2-3; D perhaps matches TRBD2 (5 bases). Trimming cost V 3 bases and J 2 bases, with 21 bases left between them. CDR1 is DFQATT, CDR2 SNEGSKA, per germline (reference sequence). The CDR3 totals 17 residues. CDR3 amino acids: CSASSRFSGGFTDTQYF. The CDR3 coding sequence is TGCAGTGCTAGTTCAAGGTTCAGCGGTGGATTCACAGATACGCAGTATTTT.

This clonotype was seen a few times. The gene calls are TRBV28 and TRBJ1-4; D perhaps matches TRBD1 (5 bases). Looked up from germline, CDR1 is MDHEN and CDR2 is SYDVKM. The V gene lost 7 bases and the J gene lost 4 bases, with 10 bases spanning the gap. The CDR3 is made up of 13 amino acids. The CDR3: CASIRTNNEKLFF. In DNA, the CDR3 is TGTGCCAGCATCCGGACAAATAATGAAAAACTGTTTTTT.

This clonotype appeared a few times. The chain joins TRBV6-1 to TRBJ2-3; D is ambiguous. The germline V gene has CDR1 MNHNS and CDR2 SASEGT. V lost 8 bases to trimming and J lost 2 bases, with 5 bases between them. The CDR3 is 11 residues long. CDR3 loop: CASAITDTQYF. In nucleotides, the CDR3 is TGTGCCAGCGCGATCACAGATACGCAGTATTTT.

The J gene is TRBJ2-7, the V gene TRBV20-1; a weak D match, TRBD2 (6 bases). The CDR3 has 15 residues. V was pared by 0 bases and J by 5 bases, with 17 bases between. Germline CDR1 DFQATT, CDR2 SNEGSKA (reference sequence). In nucleotides, the CDR3 is TGCAGTGCTAGAGATCATGCGGGAATTAAGAACGAGCAGTACTTC. It specifies CSARDHAGIKNEQYF.

This clonotype was counted at least ten times. The chain combines TRBV6-2 or TRBV6-3 with TRBJ2-7, with 8 bases lining up with TRBD1. Germline CDR1 is MNHEY and CDR2 is SVGEGT. The V and J ends lost 6 bases and 4 bases, in that order; junction bases with no gene match: 2. The length of the CDR3 is 12 residues. This CDR3 is CASRRDRYEQYF. The CDR3 region has the DNA TGTGCCAGCAGACGGGACAGGTACGAGCAGTACTTC.

The table lists this clonotype with a few counts. The V gene is TRBV7-9, the J gene TRBJ2-1, with a possible D match to TRBD2 (5 bases). CDR3 length equals 12 residues. V was shortened by 0 bases and J by 14 bases, with 11 bases between the two germline ends. CDR1 and CDR2 from the germline V gene are SEHNR and FQNEAQ (reference sequence). CDR3 loop: CASSLASGSKFF. Here the CDR3 DNA reads TGTGCCAGCAGCTTAGCATCGGGGTCTAAGTTCTTC. Full variable domain (remainder filled in from reference TRBV7-9 and TRBJ2-1): DTGVSQNPRHKITKRGQNVTFRCDPISEHNRLYWYRQTLGQGPEFLTYFQNEAQLEKSRLLSDRFSAERPKGSFSTLEIQRTEQGDSAMYLCASSLASGSKFFGPGTRLTVL.

The chain carries TRBV12-3 or TRBV12-4 and TRBJ1-2; possible D gene TRBD1, 5 bases. This CDR3 region has 13 residues. The ends were cut back, 5 bases at V and 5 bases at J, with 12 bases in the middle. The CDR3 region is CASSDRQSYGYTF. CDR3 sequence (DNA): TGTGCCAGCAGTGATCGACAGTCATATGGCTACACCTTC.

The CDR3 DNA reads TGTGCCAGCTCACCTCCTTCGACAGGGGAAGAGACCCAGTACTTC. It codes for CASSPPSTGEETQYF. The chain recombines TRBV18 with TRBJ2-5; TRBD1 matches at 8 bases. This CDR3 region has 15 residues. With 3 bases clipped from V and 3 bases from J, the junction kept 6 bases outside the gene matches. Germline V gene data show CDR1 as KGHSH and CDR2 as LQKENI.

The CDR3 coding sequence is TGTGCCAGCAGTTTGTCGAGACAGGGAAAAGATACGCAGTATTTT. This codes for CASSLSRQGKDTQYF. This sequence joins TRBV12-3 or TRBV12-4 and TRBJ2-3, with TRBD1 identical over 7 bases. The CDR3 is 15 residues long. V shed 3 bases and J 5 bases; nucleotides not matched to a gene: 8.